The next 8 T cell receptor beta chains were all read from a single sample in a study of Graves' ophthalmopathy and Graves' hyperthyroidism listed by TCRdb under 2018. Data came from an Illumina HiSeq 2000. For repertoire sequencing, TCR beta CDR3 regions were amplified from RNA transcripts. The first round was an RT-PCR using HTBI primers with the Qiagen OneStep RT-PCR kit, and this first round was followed by a second-round multiplex PCR, then size selection and purification. TCRdb trimmed the raw reads at Q25, called clones with MiXCR and kept productive beta chains. Each CDR3 protein appears once, grouped with its most common genes and DNA. Here the sample has some 150,000 distinct CDR3 sequences; roughly two fifths occur a single time. Approximately 8.9% of the sample comes from the top ten. Sequenced sample: peripheral blood. All receptors come from a man in his thirties or forties with Graves' ophthalmopathy. Donor details come from another sample of the same person, matched by shared clones.

This clonotype was recorded many times. The rearrangement links TRBV24-1 to TRBJ2-7; D is uncertain. V lost 5 bases and J 1 base, leaving 14 bases between the germline ends. Germline V CDR1 and CDR2: KGHDR, SFDVKD. The CDR3 has 15 residues. The CDR3, as DNA: TGTGCCACCAGTGGACACGCGGAACTATCCTACGAGCAGTACTTC. Residues: CATSGHAELSYEQYF.

In this sample, this clonotype turned up many times. This chain uses TRBV30 with TRBJ1-2; maybe TRBD1 (5 bases). The germline V gene has CDR1 GTSNPN and CDR2 SVGIG (reference sequence). Trimming removed 2 bases from V and 8 bases from J, with 21 bases in between. The CDR3 has 15 residues. CDR3 DNA: TGTGCCTGGAGTCCCCCGGGACGGCGAATAGGCGGCTACACCTTC. Residues: CAWSPPGRRIGGYTF.

The chain couples TRBV12-3 or TRBV12-4 to TRBJ1-6; no firm D call. CDR3 length equals 17 residues. The V gene lost 5 bases and the J gene lost 0 bases, with 14 bases spanning the gap. CDR3 DNA sequence: TGTGCCAGCAGTGAGCCCTCGGGGAGCTCCTATAATTCACCCCTCCACTTT. Protein product: CASSEPSGSSYNSPLHF.

This clonotype was observed at least ten times. The chain combines TRBV11-3 with TRBJ1-1; D is unresolved. V lost 2 bases and J 1 base, leaving 5 bases between the germline ends. The length of the CDR3 is 13 residues. Germline V gene data show CDR1 as SGHNT and CDR2 as YENEEA. The CDR3 region has the DNA TGTGCCAGCAGCTTATTCCAGAACACTGAAGCTTTCTTT. Amino acids: CASSLFQNTEAFF.

This clonotype was seen many times. J is TRBJ2-7 and V is TRBV28; 8 bases are a match to TRBD2. The length of the CDR3 is 15 residues. The germline V gene encodes CDR1 MDHEN and CDR2 SYDVKM. With V trimmed by 3 bases and J by 5 bases, 9 bases remained unmatched. Here the CDR3 DNA reads TGTGCCAGCAGTTTTGGGGCGGCGGGAGGAGACGAGCAGTACTTC. Amino acid sequence: CASSFGAAGGDEQYF. Based on the CDR3 plus reference TRBV28 and TRBJ2-7, the full variable domain is DVKVTQSSRYLVKRTGEKVFLECVQDMDHENMFWYRQDPGLGLRLIYFSYDVKMKEKGDIPEGYSVSREKKERFSLILESASTNQTSMYLCASSFGAAGGDEQYFGPGTRLTVT.

This clonotype was observed a handful of times. The J gene is TRBJ1-1, the V gene TRBV6-1, with a weak D call TRBD1 (6 bases). V gave up 1 base and J gave up 7 bases, with 13 bases separating them. This CDR3 comprises 14 residues. Germline-derived CDR1 and CDR2 are MNHNS and SASEGT. CDR3 DNA sequence: TGTGCCAGCAGTGAAGGGTACGGGGGCCGTGAAGCTTTCTTT. Its translation: CASSEGYGGREAFF.

The CDR3 DNA follows: TGTGCCAGCAGCCCGGACAGGGAGGCGCTGCGGAACGAGCAGTACTTC. Translating gives CASSPDREALRNEQYF. This rearrangement joins TRBV9 to TRBJ2-7; TRBD1 matches 8 bases. Germline V gives CDR1 SGDLS, CDR2 YYNGEE. There are 16 residues in the CDR3. The ends lost 4 bases at V and 5 bases at J; junction bases unmatched: 14.

This clonotype was found many times. V and J are TRBV10-3 and TRBJ1-2, with no clear D. This CDR3 contains 14 residues. Germline V gene sequence: CDR1 ENHRY, CDR2 SYGVKD. Trimming removed 8 bases from V and 0 bases from J, with 13 bases in between. The CDR3: CAIGDRNPNYGYTF. CDR3 nucleotide sequence: TGTGCCATCGGAGATCGCAACCCTAACTATGGCTACACCTTC.